The 13 T cell receptor beta chains in this list originate from one sample, sequenced in a study of cytomegalovirus exposure and HLA in healthy donors. The PCR contained 60 Vbeta and 13 Jbeta primers. The repertoire was sequenced with immunoSEQ multiplex PCR; TCRdb's copy has only in-frame clones and lacks some. The sample lists about 82,000 clones; 63% were seen once. The material sequenced was PBMCs. The receptors stem from a woman in her thirties or forties in good health and CMV-seropositive.

The V and J genes are TRBV2 and TRBJ1-1; D may be TRBD1 (5 bases). This CDR3 spans 17 amino acids. With 0 bases removed from V and 12 bases from J, the gap between germline ends came to 26 bases. The V gene's germline CDR1 is SNHLY and CDR2 FYNNEI. CDR3 DNA sequence: TGTGCCAGCAGTGAAGCGCTTATCAGGGAGGTGCTAAGGAGGTCTTTCTTT. This encodes CASSEALIREVLRRSFF.

The chain uses TRBV5-1 and TRBJ2-1; TRBD2 matches at 14 bases. J gave up 6 bases and V 4 bases, and 12 bases lay outside the gene matches. Germline V CDR1 and CDR2: SGHRS, YFSETQ. The CDR3 is 18 amino acids. CDR3 region: CASSPGLAGAAGSNEQFF. DNA of the CDR3: TGCGCCAGCAGCCCGGGACTAGCGGGGGCGGCGGGGAGCAATGAGCAGTTCTTC.

This clone was observed once. The rearrangement uses TRBV4-3 and TRBJ1-2; 8 bases map to TRBD1. Germline loops: CDR1 LGHNA, CDR2 YSLEER. This CDR3 comprises 16 residues. V was pared by 0 bases and J by 4 bases, with 7 bases of the junction left unmatched. CDR3 nucleotide sequence: TGCGCCAGCAGCCAAGAACAGGGACAGGTCATCTATGGCTACACCTTC. Translated, it gives CASSQEQGQVIYGYTF.

The chain links TRBV18 to TRBJ1-5; a possible D gene is TRBD1 (6 bases). V dropped 2 bases and J dropped 0 bases, with 14 bases sitting between them. Per germline, CDR1 KGHSH and CDR2 LQKENI. This CDR3 is 17 amino acids long. CDR3 region: CASSPRVAGASNQPQHF. The CDR3 DNA is TGTGCCAGCTCACCAAGAGTGGCAGGGGCTAGCAATCAGCCCCAGCATTTT.

The rearrangement uses TRBV11-2 and TRBJ1-4; 11 bases line up with TRBD1. This CDR3 spans 15 amino acids. Germline CDR1 reads SGHAT; CDR2 reads FQNNGV. Trimming at V came to 5 bases and at J to 7 bases, leaving 6 bases not matched to a gene. In DNA form, the CDR3 reads TGTGCCAGCAGCCCAGGACAGGGGGCGAGTGAAAAACTGTTTTTT. It yields the protein CASSPGQGASEKLFF.

The rearrangement links TRBV4-3 to TRBJ2-7, with D tentatively TRBD1 (5 bases). Between the trimmed V and J ends, which lost 6 bases and 0 bases, there was a span of 9 bases. Germline CDR1 reads LGHNA; CDR2 reads YSLEER. CDR3 length equals 13 residues. The DNA of the CDR3 is TGCGCCAGCAGTCGGACAAACTCCTACGAGCAGTACTTC. Amino acid sequence: CASSRTNSYEQYF.

This clone has only a few counts. The DNA for the CDR3 is TGTGCCAGCAGCCTGGGACAGGGCCTCTCTGGGGCCAACGTCCTGACTTTC. Translated: CASSLGQGLSGANVLTF. This chain links TRBV5-4 with TRBJ2-6, with 9 bases that match TRBD1. The V and J ends lost 4 bases and 0 bases, in that order; junction bases with no gene match: 5. This CDR3 region has 17 residues. Germline V gene data show CDR1 as SGHNT and CDR2 as YYREEE (reference sequence).

This clone appeared once. Written as DNA, the CDR3 is TGTGCCAGTAAGACTAGAAACCCACCCTACACAGATACGCAGTATTTT. Protein product: CASKTRNPPYTDTQYF. The rearrangement joins TRBV27 to TRBJ2-3; perhaps TRBD2 as D (6 bases). CDR1 is MNHEY and CDR2 is SMNVEV in the germline V gene (reference sequence). This CDR3 spans 16 amino acids. Trimming removed 9 bases at V and 2 bases at J, with 21 bases between.

This clone was observed a few times. The chain combines TRBV28 with TRBJ2-1, with D tentatively TRBD2 (5 bases). Trimming took off 3 bases at V and 9 bases at J, with 12 bases between the two ends. This CDR3 comprises 13 residues. Germline V CDR1 and CDR2: MDHEN, SYDVKM. The CDR3 is CASSLGSAGEQFF. DNA of the CDR3: TGTGCCAGCAGTTTGGGTAGCGCGGGTGAGCAGTTCTTC.

V and J are TRBV5-1 and TRBJ2-3, with 11 nucleotides matching TRBD2. Germline CDR1 is SGHRS and CDR2 is YFSETQ. This CDR3 has 18 residues. The V and J ends lost 3 bases and 3 bases, in that order; junction bases with no gene match: 12. This CDR3 reads CASSSSDVLAGGTDTQYF. The CDR3, as DNA: TGCGCCAGCAGCTCCTCTGACGTTTTAGCGGGAGGGACAGATACGCAGTATTTT. Together with reference TRBV5-1 and TRBJ2-3, the CDR3 gives the full variable domain: KAGVTQTPRYLIKTRGQQVTLSCSPISGHRSVSWYQQTPGQGLQFLFEYFSETQRNKGNFPGRFSGRQFSNSRSEMNVSTLELGDSALYLCASSSSDVLAGGTDTQYFGPGTRLTVL.

This chain joins TRBV5-1 and TRBJ2-3; weak D call: TRBD2 (6 bases). V lost 8 bases, J lost 0 bases, and 13 bases lay in between. Germline V gives CDR1 SGHRS, CDR2 YFSETQ. The CDR3 runs to 14 residues. The CDR3, as DNA: TGCGCCAGTGGGGCGGGATGGAGCACAGATACGCAGTATTTT. This gives the protein CASGAGWSTDTQYF.

The rearrangement joins TRBV9 to TRBJ1-1; a weak D match, TRBD1 (6 bases). Per the germline V gene, CDR1 is SGDLS and CDR2 is YYNGEE. The ends were cut back, 3 bases at V and 7 bases at J, with 16 bases in the middle. This CDR3 is built from 14 residues. CDR3 in amino acids: CASSATWEGGEAFF. CDR3 DNA sequence: TGTGCCAGCAGCGCTACTTGGGAGGGGGGTGAAGCTTTCTTT.

V is TRBV7-3 and J is TRBJ2-1; 8 bases align to TRBD2. From germline, CDR1 is SGHTA and CDR2 FQGTGA. With V trimmed by 2 bases and J by 4 bases, 4 bases remained unmatched. CDR3 length: 15 residues. Here the CDR3 DNA reads TGTGCCAGCAGCTTACTGGGACTAGAATACAATGAGCAGTTCTTC. Translated, it gives CASSLLGLEYNEQFF.